This is a list of T cell receptor beta chains from one sample in a study of early T cells in non-severe SARS-CoV-2 infection. TCRdb independently ran MiXCR on the 5' RACE reads; one entry per CDR3 protein. The sample lists more than 65,000 distinct CDR3 sequences; about 13% were seen once. Sequencing was performed on whole blood. These receptor sequences come from an adult who was a healthcare worker with PCR-confirmed SARS-CoV-2 infection or an uninfected control (not recorded which). CDR3s include the opening cysteine and the closing phenylalanine or tryptophan. The D gene is left open where the match is weak. Clone size appears in some rows only: once, few, many, or a class for an expanded clone.

d_call | j_call | v_call | clone_size | cdr3_nt | cdr3_aa
TRBD1 | TRBJ2-2 | TRBV4-2 | few | TGTGCCAGCAGCATACGGACAGGGGAGGCCGGGGAGCTGTTTTTT | CASSIRTGEAGELFF
NA | TRBJ2-5 | TRBV29-1 | many | TGCAGCGTTGACAGGGGTTGGTCAGAGACCCAGTACTTC | CSVDRGWSETQYF
TRBD2 | TRBJ2-7 | TRBV10-1 | many | TGCGCCAGCAGTGAGTCGTTGGCTAGCGGCGAGCAGTACTTC | CASSESLASGEQYF
NA | TRBJ1-2 | TRBV28 | few | TGTGCCAGCAGTACAGAAGGTTATGGCTACACCTTC | CASSTEGYGYTF
NA | TRBJ2-3 | TRBV29-1 | few | TGCAGCGTTCCACCGGAGCCAAGCACAGATACGCAGTATTTT | CSVPPEPSTDTQYF
NA | TRBJ2-7 | TRBV6-2/TRBV6-3 | few | TGTGCCAGCAGTTTCCGAGTCCCCTACGAGCAGTACTTC | CASSFRVPYEQYF
TRBD2 | TRBJ2-7 | TRBV20-1 | few | TGCAGTGCAGAGGGACTAGCGGGGGATCTCCTCTCCTACGAGCAGTACTTC | CSAEGLAGDLLSYEQYF
TRBD1 | TRBJ1-1 | TRBV7-2 | few | TGTGCCAGCAGCCATCCAGGGGGCACTGAAGCTTTCTTT | CASSHPGGTEAFF
NA | TRBJ2-5 | TRBV12-2 | few | TGTGCAAGTCGCTCGAGGAACAGGGAATTCCCAGAGACCCAGTACTTC | CASRSRNREFPETQYF
NA | TRBJ2-7 | TRBV20-1 | few | TGCAGTGCTCGGCTGGAATACGAGCAGTACTTC | CSARLEYEQYF
NA | TRBJ1-1 | TRBV20-1 | few | TGCAGTGCTAGAGGAGGAAACACTGAAGCTTTCTTT | CSARGGNTEAFF
TRBD2 | TRBJ2-1 | TRBV30 | many | TGTGCCTGGAGTTGGGGAGGGAGCTCCTACAATGAGCAGTTCTTC | CAWSWGGSSYNEQFF
NA | TRBJ2-5 | TRBV5-1 | few | TGCGCCAGCAGCTTCGGGGAGATTCAAGAGACCCAGTACTTC | CASSFGEIQETQYF
NA | TRBJ1-5 | TRBV28 | many | TGTGCCAGCAGTTCCCCAGGCCTTTATAGCAATCAGCCCCAGCATTTT | CASSSPGLYSNQPQHF
NA | TRBJ2-2 | TRBV29-1 | many | TGCAGCGCCTCAGGGCCAGAAAACACCGGGGAGCTGTTTTTT | CSASGPENTGELFF
NA | TRBJ2-3 | TRBV7-2 | few | TGTGCCAGCAGCTTACGACAGGGAGGATCCACAGATACGCAGTATTTT | CASSLRQGGSTDTQYF
NA | TRBJ1-3 | TRBV12-3/TRBV12-4 | few | TGTGCCAGCACGGCGAACTCTGGAAACACCATATATTTT | CASTANSGNTIYF
TRBD1 | TRBJ2-2 | TRBV5-6 | many | TGTGCCAGCAGCTCCGTCGACAGGGCCCTATCGAACACCGGGGAGCTGTTTTTT | CASSSVDRALSNTGELFF
NA | TRBJ2-5 | TRBV5-1 | few | TGCGCCAGCAGTCGCAACCAGGACTGGGGAGAGACCCAGTACTTC | CASSRNQDWGETQYF
TRBD1 | TRBJ1-1 | TRBV20-1 | NA | TGCAGTGTCCAAAAGGACAGGAAGAACACTGAAGCTTTCTTT | CSVQKDRKNTEAFF
NA | TRBJ2-7 | TRBV6-1 | few | TGTGCCAGCAGTGAACAGGTACAATCGAACGAGCAGTACTTC | CASSEQVQSNEQYF
NA | TRBJ1-1 | TRBV14 | few | TGTGCCAGCAGCCTATTACCGGGACCCCCTTACGTAGCTTTCTTT | CASSLLPGPPYVAFF
NA | TRBJ1-4 | TRBV5-4 | NA | TGTGCCAGCAGCTTTGGGACACTCGATGAAAAACTGTTTTTT | CASSFGTLDEKLFF
TRBD1 | TRBJ2-1 | TRBV29-1 | NA | TGCAGCGTGCAGACAGGGGGCTCCTACAATGAGCAGTTCTTC | CSVQTGGSYNEQFF
NA | TRBJ2-1 | TRBV12-3/TRBV12-4 | many | TGTGCCAGCAACCCTTCAGGTTCCTACAATGAGCAGTTCTTC | CASNPSGSYNEQFF
TRBD1 | TRBJ2-1 | TRBV20-1 | NA | TGCAGTGCTTGGGGACAGGGGCGGAATGAGCAGTTCTTC | CSAWGQGRNEQFF
NA | TRBJ2-2 | TRBV29-1 | many | TGCAGCGTTGAAGATGGGGATAGTGGGACCGGGGAGCTGTTTTTT | CSVEDGDSGTGELFF
NA | TRBJ1-1 | TRBV28 | many | TGTGCCAGCAATAGTCGGGGGGATAACACTGAAGCTTTCTTT | CASNSRGDNTEAFF
TRBD1 | TRBJ2-2 | TRBV25-1 | few | TGTGCCAGCAGGGGACAGGGGGACACCGGGGAGCTGTTTTTT | CASRGQGDTGELFF
TRBD1 | TRBJ1-3 | TRBV20-1 | NA | TGCAGTGCTAGGGTGGGACAGGGGCCTGGAAACACCATATATTTT | CSARVGQGPGNTIYF
NA | TRBJ2-5 | TRBV11-2 | many | TGTGCCAGCAGCTTAGGCAGGGGCCTTCAAGAGACCCAGTACTTC | CASSLGRGLQETQYF
NA | TRBJ2-1 | TRBV30 | NA | TGTGCCTGGATTCGGACAGATTACAATGAGCAGTTCTTC | CAWIRTDYNEQFF
NA | TRBJ1-2 | TRBV11-2 | NA | TGTGCCAGCAGAACGATCCGGAAGCCTTGGGAGGGCTACACCTTC | CASRTIRKPWEGYTF
TRBD1 | TRBJ2-7 | TRBV7-9 | NA | TGTGCCAGCACTTCAACCGACCCGGGACAGGGTTACGAGCAGTACTTC | CASTSTDPGQGYEQYF
NA | TRBJ1-1 | TRBV25-1 | few | TGTGCCAGCAGTGTAGGGGACGACCAGGGTACGAGGAGATTTACTGAAGCTTTCTTT | CASSVGDDQGTRRFTEAFF
TRBD2 | TRBJ2-3 | TRBV12-3/TRBV12-4 | few | TGTGCCAGCAGCAGGACTAGCGGGAGCACAGATACGCAGTATTTT | CASSRTSGSTDTQYF
TRBD2 | TRBJ2-1 | TRBV24-1 | few | TGTGCCACCAGTGACTCTAGACTAGCGGGAGGCGATGAGCAGTTCTTC | CATSDSRLAGGDEQFF
NA | TRBJ2-1 | TRBV29-1 | NA | TGCAGCGTTTTGGCGGGAAGTAGTGTCAATGAGCAGTTCTTC | CSVLAGSSVNEQFF
TRBD1 | TRBJ1-5 | TRBV7-8 | NA | TGTGCCAGCAGCTTAGCAGGGGGCCTCGATCAGCCCCAGCATTTT | CASSLAGGLDQPQHF
NA | TRBJ1-1 | TRBV28 | NA | TGTGCCAGCAGTTATCCGGCGAACACTGAAGCTTTCTTT | CASSYPANTEAFF
NA | TRBJ2-4 | TRBV28 | few | TGTGCCAGCAGTTTGCAGAAAAACATTCAGTACTTC | CASSLQKNIQYF
TRBD1 | TRBJ2-7 | TRBV12-3/TRBV12-4 | once | TGTGCCAGCAGCGGGACAGGTCGAGAGTTTAGCTACGAGCAGTACTTC | CASSGTGREFSYEQYF